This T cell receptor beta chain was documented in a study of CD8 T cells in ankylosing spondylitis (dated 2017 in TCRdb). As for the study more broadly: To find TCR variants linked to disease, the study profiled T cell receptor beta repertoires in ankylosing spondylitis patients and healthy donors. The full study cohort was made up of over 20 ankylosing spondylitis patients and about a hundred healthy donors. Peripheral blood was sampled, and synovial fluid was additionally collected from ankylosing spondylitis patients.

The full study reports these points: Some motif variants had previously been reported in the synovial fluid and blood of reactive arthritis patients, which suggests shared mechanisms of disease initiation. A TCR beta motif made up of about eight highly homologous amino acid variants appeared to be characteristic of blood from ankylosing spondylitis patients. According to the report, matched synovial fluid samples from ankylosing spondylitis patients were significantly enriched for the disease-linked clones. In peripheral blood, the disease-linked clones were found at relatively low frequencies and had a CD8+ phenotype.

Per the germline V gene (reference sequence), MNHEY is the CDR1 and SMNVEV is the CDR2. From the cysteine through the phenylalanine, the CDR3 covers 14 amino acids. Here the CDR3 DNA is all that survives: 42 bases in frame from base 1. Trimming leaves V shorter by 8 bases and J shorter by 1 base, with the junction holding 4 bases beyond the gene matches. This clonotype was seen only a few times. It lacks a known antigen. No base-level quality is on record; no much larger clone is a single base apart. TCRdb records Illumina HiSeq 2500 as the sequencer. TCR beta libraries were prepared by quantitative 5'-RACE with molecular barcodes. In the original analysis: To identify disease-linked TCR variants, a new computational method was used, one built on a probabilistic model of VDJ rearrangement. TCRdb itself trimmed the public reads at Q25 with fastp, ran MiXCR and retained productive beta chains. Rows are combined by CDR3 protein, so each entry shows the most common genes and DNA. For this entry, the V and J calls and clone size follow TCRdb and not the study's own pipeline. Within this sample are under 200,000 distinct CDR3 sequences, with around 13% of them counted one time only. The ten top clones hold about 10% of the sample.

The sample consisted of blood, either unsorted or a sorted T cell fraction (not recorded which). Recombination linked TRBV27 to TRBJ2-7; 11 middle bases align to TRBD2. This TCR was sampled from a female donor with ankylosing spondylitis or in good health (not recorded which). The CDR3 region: CASRGLAGSYEQYF. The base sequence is TGTGCCAGCCGTGGACTAGCGGGTTCCTACGAGCAGTACTTC.